The clone carrying this T cell receptor (beta chain) came up a few times. The antigen is undetermined. Template switching with 5'RACE generated the TCR cDNA and added a universal primer site and UMIs. From the 5' RACE reads, TCRdb called clonotypes with MiXCR, one entry per CDR3 protein. This table holds just under 600,000 distinct CDR3 sequences, about 13% found once. This entry belongs to a study of T cells after yellow fever vaccination. Across the whole study: Preparing low-cell-number fractions relied on SMART-Seq v4 Ultra Low Input. Study-wide points: Any FACS-sorted repertoire could hold abundant clonotypes that contaminate it from the bulk population. A small proportion of clonotypes was detected in both the CD4 and CD8 compartments.

Trimming left V 1 base short and J 4 bases short, with 9 bases between. CDR1 and CDR2 from the germline V gene are LGHNA and YSLEER. This CDR3 is built from 14 residues. The V gene is TRBV4-3, the J gene TRBJ2-3; tentatively, D is TRBD1 (5 bases). This specimen consisted of PBMCs, obtained on the day of the yellow fever booster vaccination. The clonotype originates from a man aged 25 to 40 who received the YFV17D yellow fever vaccine. CDR3 sequence: CASSQVAGPDTQYF. The CDR3 coding sequence is TGCGCCAGCAGCCAAGTGGCAGGGCCAGATACGCAGTATTTT.